This paragraph reports one TCR beta chain. Its antigen is undetermined. The PCR was carried out with 60 Vbeta primers and 13 Jbeta primers. Clones were sequenced by immunoSEQ multiplex PCR, and TCRdb holds only the in-frame ones, with some missing. The sample has roughly 150,000 clones, approximately 71% seen once. The sample belongs to a study of cytomegalovirus exposure and HLA in healthy donors. Whole-study findings and limits: Segments of the TCR beta V type were, in most cases, productive about 87% or about 30% of the time in an earlier analysis.

CDR3 length equals 14 residues. In germline, CDR1 is MNHNS, CDR2 SASEGT. Trimming cost V 8 bases and J 0 bases, with 11 bases left between them. The chain employs TRBV6-1 and TRBJ2-1; tentatively, D is TRBD1 (5 bases). This clonotype originated in a man aged 25 to 40 in good health and CMV-seropositive. The sequencing sample was made of PBMCs. As DNA, the CDR3 is TGTGCCAGCGATCGACAGTCCTCCTACAATGAGCAGTTCTTC. It codes for CASDRQSSYNEQFF.